These 10 T cell receptor beta chains were all obtained from the same sample, sequenced in a study of CD8 T cells in Susac syndrome. Reverse transcription of roughly 0.45 to 1 ug RNA used random hexamers. TCRdb re-called the immunoSEQ multiplex PCR reads through MiXCR, storing one row per CDR3 protein. The table shows about 100,000 distinct CDR3 sequences, with nearly 97% occurring only once. What was sequenced was CD8+ T cells from PBMCs. These receptor sequences come from a human donor with Susac syndrome.

J is TRBJ2-5 and V is TRBV11-2; no clear D gene. The V and J ends lost 0 bases and 1 base respectively, with 9 bases between them. This CDR3 region has 15 residues. Per the germline V gene, CDR1 is SGHAT and CDR2 is FQNNGV. The CDR3 sequence is CASSLDPSSQETQYF. CDR3 in DNA: TGTGCCAGCAGCTTAGATCCGAGCAGCCAAGAGACCCAGTACTTC.

The V and J genes are TRBV6-1 and TRBJ2-7, with D unresolved. CDR1 and CDR2 from the germline V gene are MNHNS and SASEGT. The CDR3 runs to 16 residues. Trimming shortened V by 6 bases and J by 0 bases, and 18 bases separated the two germline ends. The CDR3 DNA reads as TGTGCCAGCAGGGCCAGGTCGGCGGTGAGCTCCTACGAGCAGTACTTC. Residues: CASRARSAVSSYEQYF.

The gene calls are TRBV6-1 and TRBJ2-1; D might be TRBD2 (7 bases). CDR3 length equals 16 residues. Trimming stripped 8 bases from V and 3 bases from J, with 20 bases between. The germline CDR1 and CDR2 sequences are MNHNS and SASEGT. CDR3 DNA sequence: TGTGCCAGCGGGGGGTTCGGGGAGGGGGACTACAATGAGCAGTTCTTC. It specifies CASGGFGEGDYNEQFF.

The genes are TRBV20-1 and TRBJ2-7; 12 bases agree with TRBD1. Germline CDR1 reads DFQATT; CDR2 reads SNEGSKA (reference sequence). V lost 0 bases, J lost 6 bases, and 6 bases stayed unmatched. CDR3 length: 15 amino acids. CDR3 amino acids: CSARDPGQGASEQYF. As DNA, the CDR3 is TGCAGTGCTAGAGATCCGGGACAGGGGGCGAGCGAGCAGTACTTC.

This sequence joins TRBV2 and TRBJ1-1; no clear D gene. CDR3 length equals 13 residues. Germline V gene sequence: CDR1 SNHLY, CDR2 FYNNEI. The ends were cut back, 6 bases at V and 4 bases at J, with 12 bases in the middle. The CDR3 DNA sequence: TGTGCCAGCAGCGCAACCGAGGGCACTGAAGCTTTCTTT. It codes for CASSATEGTEAFF.

The gene calls are TRBV27 and TRBJ2-7; D ambiguous. The V gene's germline CDR1 is MNHEY and CDR2 SMNVEV (reference sequence). This CDR3 spans 10 amino acids. Trimming shortened V by 5 bases and J by 3 bases, and 2 bases separated the two germline ends. The CDR3 DNA reads TGTGCCAGCAGTATCTACGAGCAGTACTTC. Protein: CASSIYEQYF.

This clonotype was counted a single time. The chain combines TRBV15 with TRBJ2-2; tentatively, D is TRBD1 or TRBD2 (5 bases each). CDR3 length: 15 amino acids. Germline V lookup: CDR1 LNHNV, CDR2 YYDKDF (reference sequence). Trimming pared 0 bases from V and 7 bases from J, leaving 12 bases between. The CDR3 sequence: CATSRDVGTGGELFF. CDR3 bases: TGTGCCACCAGCAGAGATGTAGGGACGGGCGGGGAGCTGTTTTTT.

The CDR3 DNA sequence: TGCGCCAGCAGCCAAGGGCCGGGCGATGAGCAGTTCTTC. It specifies CASSQGPGDEQFF. The chain combines TRBV4-1 with TRBJ2-1; D not certain. The CDR3 is made up of 13 amino acids. The germline CDR1 and CDR2 sequences are MGHRA and YSYEKL. Trimming cost V 1 base and J 8 bases, with 9 bases left between them.

J is TRBJ2-5 and V is TRBV20-1, with 8 bases that match TRBD2. The germline gives CDR1 DFQATT, CDR2 SNEGSKA (reference sequence). This CDR3 contains 11 residues. V trimming: 8 bases; J trimming: 7 bases; junction bases outside the gene matches: 6. The DNA for the CDR3 is TGCAGTTCACTCCGGGGGGGGACCCAGTACTTC. Protein: CSSLRGGTQYF.

The chain links TRBV27 to TRBJ2-7; possibly TRBD2 for D (6 bases). V was cut by 5 bases and J by 11 bases, with 16 bases left in between. Germline CDR1 MNHEY, CDR2 SMNVEV (reference sequence). This CDR3 comprises 12 residues. DNA of the CDR3: TGTGCCAGCAGTACCCGGGACTTTAAGGAGTACTTC. Its protein is CASSTRDFKEYF.